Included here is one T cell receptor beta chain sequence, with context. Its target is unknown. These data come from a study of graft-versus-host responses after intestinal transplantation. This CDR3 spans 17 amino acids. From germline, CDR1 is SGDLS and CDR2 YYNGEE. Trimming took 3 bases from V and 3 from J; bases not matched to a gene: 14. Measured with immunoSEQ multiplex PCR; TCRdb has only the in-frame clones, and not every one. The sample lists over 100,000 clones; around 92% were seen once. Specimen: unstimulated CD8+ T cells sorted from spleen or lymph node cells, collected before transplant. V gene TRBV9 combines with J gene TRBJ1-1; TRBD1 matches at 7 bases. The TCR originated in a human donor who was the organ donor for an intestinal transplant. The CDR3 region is CASSGNSRQGSDTEAFF. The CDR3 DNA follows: TGTGCCAGCAGCGGGAACTCTAGACAGGGCTCGGACACTGAAGCTTTCTTT.